This TCR beta chain is from a study of cytomegalovirus exposure and HLA in healthy donors. General study findings and limits: There were several of the most significant clusters that appeared linked to common viral pathogens in a later analysis. 164 TCR beta chains were listed as cytomegalovirus-associated.

A remark on this clone: Its specificity is not known.

The CDR3 spans 13 residues. Germline assignment: CDR1 SGDLS and CDR2 YYNGEE. Trimming left V 0 bases short and J 4 bases short, with 7 bases between. Nominally healthy donors provided the samples, though records likely missed some immune exposures. A multiplex PCR was run with 60 Vbeta primers and 13 Jbeta primers. Clones were read by immunoSEQ multiplex PCR, and TCRdb kept only the in-frame ones, dropping some. In the table there are 130,000 or so clones, around 75% of which are singletons. Material: PBMCs. The TCR originated in a man younger than 45 in good health and CMV-seronegative. V gene TRBV9 combines with J gene TRBJ1-1, with a tentative D call TRBD1 (6 bases). The CDR3 region is CASSVGTVTEAFF. In DNA form, the CDR3 reads TGTGCCAGCAGCGTAGGGACAGTCACTGAAGCTTTCTTT.